This TCR beta chain came from a study of T-cell reconstitution after alpha-beta-depleted transplantation in children. This clonotype was counted only a few times. The CDR3 runs to 13 residues. V dropped 5 bases and J dropped 5 bases, with 11 bases sitting between them. Germline V CDR1 and CDR2: SGHRS, YFSETQ. Unique molecular identifiers were used in preparing the TCRbeta library. TCRdb called the PCR reads again in MiXCR, with one record for every CDR3 protein. The sample records about 350,000 distinct CDR3 sequences, about an eighth being singletons. The clonotype comes from a human donor who donated a stem cell graft to a child with Fanconi anemia. The specimen was PBMCs, collected from the stem cell graft. The chain recombines TRBV5-1 with TRBJ1-5; unclear D gene. The CDR3 coding sequence is TGCGCCAGCAGGGAAGCAAGAGATCAGCCCCAGCATTTT. Translating it yields CASREARDQPQHF.